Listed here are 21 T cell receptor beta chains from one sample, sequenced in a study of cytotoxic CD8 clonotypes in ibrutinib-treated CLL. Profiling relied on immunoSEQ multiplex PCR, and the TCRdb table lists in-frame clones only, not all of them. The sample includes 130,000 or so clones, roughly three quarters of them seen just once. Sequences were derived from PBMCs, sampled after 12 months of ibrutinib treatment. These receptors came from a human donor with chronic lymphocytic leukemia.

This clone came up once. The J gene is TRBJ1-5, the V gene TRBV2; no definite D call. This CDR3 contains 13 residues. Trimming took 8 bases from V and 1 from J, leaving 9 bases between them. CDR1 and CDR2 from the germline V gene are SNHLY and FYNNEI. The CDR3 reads CASSDISNQPQHF. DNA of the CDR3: TGTGCCAGCTCCGACATCAGCAATCAGCCCCAGCATTTT.

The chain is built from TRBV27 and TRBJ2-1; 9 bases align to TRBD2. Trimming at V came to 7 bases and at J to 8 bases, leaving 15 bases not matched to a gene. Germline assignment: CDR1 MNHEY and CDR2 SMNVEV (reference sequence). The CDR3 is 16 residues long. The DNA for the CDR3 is TGTGCCAGCACATCACCGGGACTAGCATCCTTCGATGAGCAGTTCTTC. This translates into CASTSPGLASFDEQFF.

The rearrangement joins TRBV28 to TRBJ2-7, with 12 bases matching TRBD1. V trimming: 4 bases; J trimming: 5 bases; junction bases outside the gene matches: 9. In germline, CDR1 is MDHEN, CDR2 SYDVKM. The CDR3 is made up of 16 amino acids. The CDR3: CASSYLPGQGANEQYF. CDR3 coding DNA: TGTGCCAGCAGTTACTTGCCGGGACAGGGGGCGAACGAGCAGTACTTC.

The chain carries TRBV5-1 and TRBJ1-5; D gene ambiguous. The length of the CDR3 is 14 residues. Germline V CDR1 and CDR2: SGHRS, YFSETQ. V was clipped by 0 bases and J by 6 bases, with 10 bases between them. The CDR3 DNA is TGCGCCAGCAGCTTGGGCGGCGCCGGTCAGCCCCAGCATTTT. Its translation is CASSLGGAGQPQHF. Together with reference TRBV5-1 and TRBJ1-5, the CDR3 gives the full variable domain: KAGVTQTPRYLIKTRGQQVTLSCSPISGHRSVSWYQQTPGQGLQFLFEYFSETQRNKGNFPGRFSGRQFSNSRSEMNVSTLELGDSALYLCASSLGGAGQPQHFGDGTRLSIL.

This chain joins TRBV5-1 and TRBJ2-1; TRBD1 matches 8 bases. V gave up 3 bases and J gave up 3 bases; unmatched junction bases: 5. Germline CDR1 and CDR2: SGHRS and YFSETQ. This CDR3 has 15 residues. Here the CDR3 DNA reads TGCGCCAGCAGCTCCCCGGGACAGGACTACAATGAGCAGTTCTTC. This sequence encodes CASSSPGQDYNEQFF.

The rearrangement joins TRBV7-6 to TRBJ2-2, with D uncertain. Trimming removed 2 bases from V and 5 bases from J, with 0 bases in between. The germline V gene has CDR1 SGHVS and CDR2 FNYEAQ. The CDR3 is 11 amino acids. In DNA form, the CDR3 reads TGTGCCAGCAGCTTAACCGGGGAGCTGTTTTTT. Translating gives CASSLTGELFF.

CDR3: CSGLAGVVETQYF. CDR3 bases: TGCAGTGGACTAGCGGGAGTCGTGGAGACCCAGTACTTC. This chain links TRBV29-1 with TRBJ2-5; 13 bases match TRBD2. This CDR3 has 13 amino acids. Germline V CDR1 and CDR2: SQVTM, ANQGSEA. The variable domain in full, with the rest retrieved from reference TRBV29-1 and TRBJ2-5, is SAVISQKPSRDICQRGTSLTIQCQVDSQVTMMFWYRQQPGQSLTLIATANQGSEATYESGFVIDKFPISRPNLTFSTLTVSNMSPEDSSIYLCSGLAGVVETQYFGPGTRLLVL.

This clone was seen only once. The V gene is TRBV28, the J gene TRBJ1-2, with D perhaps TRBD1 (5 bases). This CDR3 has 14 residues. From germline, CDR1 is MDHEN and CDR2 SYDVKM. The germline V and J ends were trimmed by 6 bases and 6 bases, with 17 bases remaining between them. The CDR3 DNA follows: TGTGCCAGCAGGACCCCGGGCCCCAGGGATGGCTACACCTTC. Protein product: CASRTPGPRDGYTF.

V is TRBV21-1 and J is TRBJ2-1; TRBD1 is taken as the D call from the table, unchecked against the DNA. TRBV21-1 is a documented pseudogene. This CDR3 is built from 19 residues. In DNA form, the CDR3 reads TGTGCCAGCAGCAAAATAGAACCGTACAGGGCGCTTCGGGTCAATGAGCAGTTCTTC. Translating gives CASSKIEPYRALRVNEQFF.

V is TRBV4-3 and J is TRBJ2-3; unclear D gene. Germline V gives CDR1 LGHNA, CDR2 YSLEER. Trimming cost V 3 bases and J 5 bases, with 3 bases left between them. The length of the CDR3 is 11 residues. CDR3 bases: TGCGCCAGCAGCCACAGAGATACGCAGTATTTT. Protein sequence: CASSHRDTQYF.

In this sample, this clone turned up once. The CDR3 protein is CASSTGTSGTTYEQYF. CDR3 in DNA: TGTGCCAGCAGCACCGGGACTAGCGGGACCACCTACGAGCAGTACTTC. The chain has TRBV5-4 and TRBJ2-7; 13 nucleotides align to TRBD2. The CDR3 has 16 residues. CDR1 and CDR2 from the germline V gene are SGHNT and YYREEE (reference sequence). Losses at the gene ends were 4 bases for V and 2 bases for J; bases not matched to a gene: 6.

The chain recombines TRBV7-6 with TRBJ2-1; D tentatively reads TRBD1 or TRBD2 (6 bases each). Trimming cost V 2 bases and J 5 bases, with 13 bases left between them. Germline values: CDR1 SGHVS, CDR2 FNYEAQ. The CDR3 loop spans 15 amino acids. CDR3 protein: CASSLRSGANNEQFF. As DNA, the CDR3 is TGTGCCAGCAGCTTACGGTCGGGGGCTAACAATGAGCAGTTCTTC.

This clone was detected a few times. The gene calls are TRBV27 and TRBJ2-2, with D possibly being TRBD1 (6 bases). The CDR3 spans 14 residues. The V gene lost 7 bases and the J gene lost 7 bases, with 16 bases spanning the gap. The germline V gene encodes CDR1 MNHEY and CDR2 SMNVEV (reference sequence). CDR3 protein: CASKLDRGGGELFF. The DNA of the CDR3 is TGTGCCAGCAAATTGGACAGAGGCGGCGGGGAGCTGTTTTTT.

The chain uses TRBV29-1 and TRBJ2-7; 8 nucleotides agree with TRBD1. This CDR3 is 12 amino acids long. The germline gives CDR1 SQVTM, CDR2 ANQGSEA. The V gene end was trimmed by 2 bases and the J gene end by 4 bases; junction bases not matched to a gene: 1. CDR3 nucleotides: TGCAGCGTTGAATGGACAGGGTACGAGCAGTACTTC. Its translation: CSVEWTGYEQYF.

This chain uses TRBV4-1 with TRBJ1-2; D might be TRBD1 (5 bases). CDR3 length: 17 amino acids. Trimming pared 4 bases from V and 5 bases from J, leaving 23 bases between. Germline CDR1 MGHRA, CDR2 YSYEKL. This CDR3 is CASSPRTPQGEGYGYTF. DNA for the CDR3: TGCGCCAGCAGCCCCCGCACCCCGCAGGGCGAGGGGTATGGCTACACCTTC.

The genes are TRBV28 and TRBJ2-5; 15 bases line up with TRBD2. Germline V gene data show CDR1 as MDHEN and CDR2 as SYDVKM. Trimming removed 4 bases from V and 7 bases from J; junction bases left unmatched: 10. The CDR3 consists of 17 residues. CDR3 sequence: CASSSPGLAGGPGTQYF. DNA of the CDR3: TGTGCCAGCAGTTCTCCGGGACTAGCGGGAGGTCCGGGGACCCAGTACTTC.

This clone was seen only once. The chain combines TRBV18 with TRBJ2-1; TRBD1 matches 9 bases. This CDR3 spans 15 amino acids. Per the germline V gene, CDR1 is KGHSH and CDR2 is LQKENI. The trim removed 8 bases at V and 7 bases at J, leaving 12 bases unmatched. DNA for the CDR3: TGTGCCAGCCAAGAAACGACAGGGGGTGTTAATGAGCAGTTCTTC. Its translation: CASQETTGGVNEQFF.

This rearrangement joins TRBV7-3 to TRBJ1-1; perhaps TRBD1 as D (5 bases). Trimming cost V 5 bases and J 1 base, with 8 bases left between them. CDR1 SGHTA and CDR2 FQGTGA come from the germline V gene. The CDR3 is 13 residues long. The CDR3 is CASSPGQNTEAFF. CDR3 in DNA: TGTGCCAGCAGCCCCGGACAGAACACTGAAGCTTTCTTT.

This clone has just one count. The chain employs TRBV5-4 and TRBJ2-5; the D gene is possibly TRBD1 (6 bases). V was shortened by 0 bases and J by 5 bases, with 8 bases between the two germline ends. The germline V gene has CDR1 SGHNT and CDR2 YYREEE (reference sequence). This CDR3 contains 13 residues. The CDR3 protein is CASSLAGVETQYF. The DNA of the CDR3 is TGTGCCAGCAGCTTGGCAGGGGTGGAGACCCAGTACTTC.

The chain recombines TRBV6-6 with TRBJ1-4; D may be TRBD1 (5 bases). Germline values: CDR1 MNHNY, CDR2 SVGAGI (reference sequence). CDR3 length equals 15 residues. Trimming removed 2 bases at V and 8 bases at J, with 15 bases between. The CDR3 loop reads CASSYEGPKGEKLFF. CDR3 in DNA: TGTGCCAGCAGTTACGAGGGACCGAAGGGAGAAAAACTGTTTTTT.

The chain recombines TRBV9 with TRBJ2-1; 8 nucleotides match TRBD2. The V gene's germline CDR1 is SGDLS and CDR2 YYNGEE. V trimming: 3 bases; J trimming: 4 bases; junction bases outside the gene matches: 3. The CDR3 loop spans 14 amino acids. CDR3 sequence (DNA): TGTGCCAGCAGCGAGGGACTAGGGTACAATGAGCAGTTCTTC. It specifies CASSEGLGYNEQFF.